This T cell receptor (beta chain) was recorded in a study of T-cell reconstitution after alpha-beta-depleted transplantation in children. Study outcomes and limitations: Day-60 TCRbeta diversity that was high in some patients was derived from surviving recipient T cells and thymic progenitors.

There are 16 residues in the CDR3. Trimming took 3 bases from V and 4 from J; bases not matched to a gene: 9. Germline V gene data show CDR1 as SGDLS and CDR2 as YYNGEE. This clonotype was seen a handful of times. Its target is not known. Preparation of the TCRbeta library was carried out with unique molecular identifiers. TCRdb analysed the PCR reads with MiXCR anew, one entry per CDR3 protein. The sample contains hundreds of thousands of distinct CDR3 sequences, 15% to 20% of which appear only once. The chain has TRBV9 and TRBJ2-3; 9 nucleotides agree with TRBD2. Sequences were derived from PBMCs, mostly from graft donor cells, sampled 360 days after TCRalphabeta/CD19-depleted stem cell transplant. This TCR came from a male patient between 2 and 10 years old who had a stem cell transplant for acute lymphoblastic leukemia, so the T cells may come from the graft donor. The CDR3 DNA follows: TGTGCCAGCAGCGAAATAGCGGGAGCGGGGGCAGATACGCAGTATTTT. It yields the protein CASSEIAGAGADTQYF.